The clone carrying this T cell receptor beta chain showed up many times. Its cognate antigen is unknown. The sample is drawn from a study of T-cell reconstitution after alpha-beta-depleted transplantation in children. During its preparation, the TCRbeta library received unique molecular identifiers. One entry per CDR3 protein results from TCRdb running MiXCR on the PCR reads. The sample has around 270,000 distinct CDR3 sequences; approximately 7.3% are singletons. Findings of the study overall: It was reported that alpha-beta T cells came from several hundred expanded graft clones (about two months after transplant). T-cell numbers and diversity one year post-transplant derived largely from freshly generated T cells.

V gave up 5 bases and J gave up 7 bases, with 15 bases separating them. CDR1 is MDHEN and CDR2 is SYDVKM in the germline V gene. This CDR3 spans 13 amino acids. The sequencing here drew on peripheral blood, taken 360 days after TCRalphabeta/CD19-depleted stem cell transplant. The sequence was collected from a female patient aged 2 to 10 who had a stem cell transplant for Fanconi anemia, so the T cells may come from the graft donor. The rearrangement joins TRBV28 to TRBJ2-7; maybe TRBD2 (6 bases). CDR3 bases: TGTGCCAGCAGTATGGGGGGATCGTTTGAGCAGTACGTC. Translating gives CASSMGGSFEQYV.